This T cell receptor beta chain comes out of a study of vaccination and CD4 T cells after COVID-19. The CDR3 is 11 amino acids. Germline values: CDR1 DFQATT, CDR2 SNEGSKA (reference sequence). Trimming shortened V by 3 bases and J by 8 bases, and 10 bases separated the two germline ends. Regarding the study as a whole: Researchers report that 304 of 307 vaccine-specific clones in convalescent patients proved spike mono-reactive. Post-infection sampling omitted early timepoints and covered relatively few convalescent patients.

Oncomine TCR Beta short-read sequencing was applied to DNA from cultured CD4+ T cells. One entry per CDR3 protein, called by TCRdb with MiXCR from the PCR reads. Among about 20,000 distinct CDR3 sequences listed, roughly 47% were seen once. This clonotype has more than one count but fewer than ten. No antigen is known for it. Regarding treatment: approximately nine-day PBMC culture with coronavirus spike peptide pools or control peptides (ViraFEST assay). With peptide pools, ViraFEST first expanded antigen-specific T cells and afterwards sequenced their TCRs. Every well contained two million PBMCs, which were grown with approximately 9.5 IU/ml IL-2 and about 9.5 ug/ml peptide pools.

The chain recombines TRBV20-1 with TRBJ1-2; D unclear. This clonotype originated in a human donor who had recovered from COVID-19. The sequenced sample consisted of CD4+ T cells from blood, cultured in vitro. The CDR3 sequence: CSASVGDGYTF. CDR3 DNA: TGCAGTGCTAGCGTGGGAGACGGCTACACCTTC.